This record covers a single T cell receptor beta chain. Anywhere from 1 to 8 samples came from each patient, spanning pretreatment and on-treatment. V dropped 2 bases and J dropped 1 base, with 14 bases sitting between them. Looked up from germline, CDR1 is LNHDA and CDR2 is SQIVND (reference sequence). The CDR3 is 17 amino acids. This sample is drawn from a study of PD-L1 blockade in urothelial cancer. Study summary: Patients had undergone 0 to 3 prior chemotherapy regimens. Samples of blood were analyzed 3 weeks (second dose) and 6 weeks after treatment start.

Data came from immunoSEQ multiplex PCR; TCRdb stores just in-frame clones and leaves some out. This sample has under 120,000 clones, with about 85% found just once. The V call is TRBV19, the J call TRBJ2-2, with D maybe TRBD1 (6 bases). The source was PBMCs, collected around atezolizumab (anti-PD-L1) treatment. This clonotype was sampled from a man aged 50-59 years with urothelial cancer. Here the CDR3 reads CASSIRVVQGNTGELFF. The CDR3 DNA follows: TGTGCCAGTAGTATACGGGTGGTACAGGGGAACACCGGGGAGCTGTTTTTT.